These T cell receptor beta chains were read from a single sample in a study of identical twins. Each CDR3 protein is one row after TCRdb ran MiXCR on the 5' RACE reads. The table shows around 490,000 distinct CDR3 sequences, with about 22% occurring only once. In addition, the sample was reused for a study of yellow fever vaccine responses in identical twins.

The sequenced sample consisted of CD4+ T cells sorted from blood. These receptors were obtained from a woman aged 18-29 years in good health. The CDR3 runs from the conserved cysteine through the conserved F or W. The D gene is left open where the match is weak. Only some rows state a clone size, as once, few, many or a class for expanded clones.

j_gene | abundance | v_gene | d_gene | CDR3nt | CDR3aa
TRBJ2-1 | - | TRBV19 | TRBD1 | TGTGCCAGTAGTTCGCGACAGGGGATAAACAATGAGCAGTTCTTC | CASSSRQGINNEQFF
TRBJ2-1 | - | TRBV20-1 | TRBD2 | TGCAGTGCTAGCGGGGGGGCGACTATTGACAATGAGCAGTTCTTC | CSASGGATIDNEQFF
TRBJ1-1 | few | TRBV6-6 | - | TGTGCCAGCAGTTACAAGGACGGTGAAGCTTTCTTT | CASSYKDGEAFF
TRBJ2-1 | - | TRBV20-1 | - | TGCAGTGCTGCCCGAGGTTCTAATGAGCAGTTCTTC | CSAARGSNEQFF
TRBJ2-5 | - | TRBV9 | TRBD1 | TGTGCCAGCAGCTCCGGGACAGGGAGAGAGACCCAGTACTTC | CASSSGTGRETQYF
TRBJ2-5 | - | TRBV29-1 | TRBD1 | TGCAGCGTCCTAGAGGGGACAGGAAAGAGGGAGACCCAGTACTTC | CSVLEGTGKRETQYF
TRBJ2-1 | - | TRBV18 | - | TGTGCCAGCTCCCCCCTAGCGATCTCCTACAATGAGCAGTTCTTC | CASSPLAISYNEQFF
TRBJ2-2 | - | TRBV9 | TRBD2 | TGTGCCAGCAGCGTAGTGAGCGGGGGGAACACCGGGGAGCTGTTTTTT | CASSVVSGGNTGELFF
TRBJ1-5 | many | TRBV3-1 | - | TGTGCCAGCAGCCAAGGTAGCAATCAGCCCCAGCATTTT | CASSQGSNQPQHF
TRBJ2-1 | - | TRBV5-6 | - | TGTGCCAGCAGCACCGGGCGCATCTGCAATGAGCAGTTCTTC | CASSTGRICNEQFF
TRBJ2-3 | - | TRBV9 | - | TGTGCCAGCAGCCCCCTTAGTAGCGGCACAGATACGCAGTATTTT | CASSPLSSGTDTQYF
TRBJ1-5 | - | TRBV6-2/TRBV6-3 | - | TGTGCCAGCAGTTACTCGCAAGGCAATCAGCCCCAGCATTTT | CASSYSQGNQPQHF
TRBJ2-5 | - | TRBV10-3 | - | TGTGCCATCAGTGATGATCCCCAGGTAGAGACCCAGTACTTC | CAISDDPQVETQYF
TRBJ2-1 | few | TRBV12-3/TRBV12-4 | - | TGTGCCAGCAGTTTAGCGGGAGATCCCTACAATGAGCAGTTCTTC | CASSLAGDPYNEQFF
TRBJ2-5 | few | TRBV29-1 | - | TGCAGCGTCCGAGGGCAGAAAAACGCACTTTGGGAGACCCAGTACTTC | CSVRGQKNALWETQYF
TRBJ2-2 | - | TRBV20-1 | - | TGCAGTGCTAGAGAACGGGGGTCCGGGGAGCTGTTTTTT | CSARERGSGELFF
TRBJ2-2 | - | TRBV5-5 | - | TGTGCCAGCAGCTTGGGGGGGGGGCCCGTCGCGAACACCGGGGAGCTGTTTTTT | CASSLGGGPVANTGELFF
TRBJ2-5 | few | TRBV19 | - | TGTGCCACCCGGGACATCAGAGCGGTAGAGACCCAGTACTTC | CATRDIRAVETQYF
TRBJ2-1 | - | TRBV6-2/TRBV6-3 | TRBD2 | TGTGCCAGCAGTTACGAGCGGGGCTACAATGAGCAGTTCTTC | CASSYERGYNEQFF
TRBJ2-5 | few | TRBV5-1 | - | TGCGCCAGCAGCGTAGACAGCTTCGTGGAGACCCAGTACTTC | CASSVDSFVETQYF
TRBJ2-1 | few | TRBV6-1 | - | TGTGCCAGCAGAAAGGACGGATCTACCAATGAGCAGTTCTTC | CASRKDGSTNEQFF
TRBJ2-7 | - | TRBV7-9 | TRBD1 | TGTGCCAGCAGCCTGAGCCTTCAGGGGGCGCATTACGAGCAGTACTTC | CASSLSLQGAHYEQYF
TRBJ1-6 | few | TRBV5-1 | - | TGCGCCAGCAGCTTGGAGGGACATACCGTTAATTCACCCCTCCACTTT | CASSLEGHTVNSPLHF
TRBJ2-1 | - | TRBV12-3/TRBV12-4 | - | TGTGCCAGCAGCTTAAACCCGCGACCCCCCAGCCATGAGCAGTTCTTC | CASSLNPRPPSHEQFF
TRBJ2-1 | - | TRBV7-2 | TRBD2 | TGTGCCAGCAGCTGGGCTAGCGGGAGTATCGATGAGCAGTTCTTC | CASSWASGSIDEQFF
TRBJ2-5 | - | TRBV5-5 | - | TGTGCCAGCAGCTGGGGGGCGGGGGAGACCCAGTACTTC | CASSWGAGETQYF
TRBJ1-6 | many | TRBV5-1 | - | TGCGCCAGCAGCTATCTCGGGACTCCTTCACCCCTCCACTTT | CASSYLGTPSPLHF
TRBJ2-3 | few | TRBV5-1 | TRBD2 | TGCGCCAGCAGCTTGGCCTACGGGGGGGCCGAAGATACGCAGTATTTT | CASSLAYGGAEDTQYF
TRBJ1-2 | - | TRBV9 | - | TGTGCCAGCAGCTCGTTCGGGAATAACTATGGCTACACCTTC | CASSSFGNNYGYTF
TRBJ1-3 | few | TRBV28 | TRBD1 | TGTGCCAGCAGTTTAGGGACAGGGATTGGAAACACCATATATTTT | CASSLGTGIGNTIYF
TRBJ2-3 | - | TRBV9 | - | TGTGCCAGCAGCGCCAGGACTGGGGTCAGCACAGATACGCAGTATTTT | CASSARTGVSTDTQYF
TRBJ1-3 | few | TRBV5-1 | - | TGCGCCAGCAGCCGGCGGGTTGGAAACACCATATATTTT | CASSRRVGNTIYF
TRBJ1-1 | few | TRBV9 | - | TGTGCCAGCAGCTTCCCCAGCGCGGGGAACACTGAAGCTTTCTTT | CASSFPSAGNTEAFF
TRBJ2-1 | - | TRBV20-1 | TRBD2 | TGCAGTGCTAGGGGACTAGCGGAGCCTTACTTACGGTTCTTC | CSARGLAEPYLRFF
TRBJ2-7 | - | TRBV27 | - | TGTGCCAGCAGTTCCCCGGCAGGGTTCTACGAGCAGTACTTC | CASSSPAGFYEQYF
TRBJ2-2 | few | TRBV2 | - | TGTGCCAGCAGAATCCTTGAGGGGCCCGGGGAGCTGTTTTTT | CASRILEGPGELFF
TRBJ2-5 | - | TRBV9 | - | TGTGCCAGCAGCCCTGAGTACGGGATACAAGAGACCCAGTACTTC | CASSPEYGIQETQYF
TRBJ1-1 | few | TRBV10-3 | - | TGTGCCATCAGTGAGCGCTCTTCGGCGGACACTGAAGCTTTCTTT | CAISERSSADTEAFF
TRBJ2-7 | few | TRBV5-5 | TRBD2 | TGTGCCAGCAGCTTGGGTACAGCGGGAGGCCCACTGTACGAGCAGTACTTC | CASSLGTAGGPLYEQYF
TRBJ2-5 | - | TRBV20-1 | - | TGCAGTGCAACACAGCCAAGCGGACCGTACCAAGAGACCCAGTACTTC | CSATQPSGPYQETQYF
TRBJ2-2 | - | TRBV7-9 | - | TGTGCCAGCAGCCCATCGGGAATTTCCGGGGAGCTGTTTTTT | CASSPSGISGELFF
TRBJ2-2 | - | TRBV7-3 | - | TGTGCCAGCAGAAGAGACAACACCGGGGAGCTGTTTTTT | CASRRDNTGELFF
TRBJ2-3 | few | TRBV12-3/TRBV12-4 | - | TGTGCCAGCAGTAATCAGCGGTCTAGCACAGATACGCAGTATTTT | CASSNQRSSTDTQYF
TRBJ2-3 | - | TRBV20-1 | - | TGCAGTGCTAGAGATCCCTTGATCACAGATACGCAGTATTTT | CSARDPLITDTQYF
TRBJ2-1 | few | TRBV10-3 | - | TGTGCCATCAGGGCCTACAATGAGCAGTTCTTC | CAIRAYNEQFF
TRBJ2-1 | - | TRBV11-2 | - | TGTGCCAGCAGCTTAGTTTTGAGTCCCCTCTCCTACAATGAGCAGTTCTTC | CASSLVLSPLSYNEQFF
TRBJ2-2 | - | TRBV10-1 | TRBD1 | TGCGCCAGCAGCACCGGGACAGGAACGAACACCGGGGAGCTGTTTTTT | CASSTGTGTNTGELFF
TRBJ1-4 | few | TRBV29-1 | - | TGCAGCGTTGAGATGGGGGTAAAACTGTTTTTT | CSVEMGVKLFF
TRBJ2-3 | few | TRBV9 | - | TGTGCCAGCAGCGTCCAGGAGGGAGATACGCAGTATTTT | CASSVQEGDTQYF
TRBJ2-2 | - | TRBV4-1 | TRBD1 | TGCGCCAGCAAACAGGGGTTTGCTGGGACCGGGGAGCTGTTTTTT | CASKQGFAGTGELFF
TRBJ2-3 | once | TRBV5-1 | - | TGCGCCAGCAGCTCCCTCCAGTCCACAGATACGCAGTATTTT | CASSSLQSTDTQYF
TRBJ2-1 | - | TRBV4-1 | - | TGCGCCAGCAGCCAAGACCCCAAATCCGGGAGTAGAAATGAGCAGTTCTTC | CASSQDPKSGSRNEQFF
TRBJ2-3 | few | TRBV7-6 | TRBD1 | TGTGCCAGCAGCCTCACTGACCCGGGACAGGGGTCGGATACGCAGTATTTT | CASSLTDPGQGSDTQYF
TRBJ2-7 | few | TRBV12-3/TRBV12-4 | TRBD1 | TGTGCCAGCAGACCCCGGACAGGGGTTGGTCCCTACGAGCAGTACTTC | CASRPRTGVGPYEQYF